Listed here are 5 T cell receptor beta chains from one sample, sequenced in a study of blood T cell repertoires in COVID-19. TCRdb's table, derived via immunoSEQ multiplex PCR, lists solely in-frame clones and lacks some. The table lists 400,000 to 450,000 clones, more than 80% of them singletons, with over 1.3% in the top ten. The specimen was peripheral blood. The receptors shown here come from a woman aged 25 to 39 with active or convalescent COVID-19.

The chain links TRBV7-4 to TRBJ2-7; 7 bases align to TRBD1. The J segment lost 0 bases and the V segment lost 5 bases, leaving 7 bases of the junction unmatched. The length of the CDR3 is 15 residues. Germline CDR1 SGHVT, CDR2 SQSDAQ. CDR3: CASSVPTGRSYEQYF. The CDR3 nucleotides are TGTGCCAGCAGCGTACCGACAGGGCGCTCCTACGAGCAGTACTTC.

V usage is TRBV29-1 and J usage is TRBJ1-2; 8 bases are a match to TRBD1. The CDR3 runs to 11 residues. Per the germline V gene, CDR1 is SQVTM and CDR2 is ANQGSEA. Unmatched junction bases numbered 6, after V lost 4 bases and J lost 11 bases. DNA for the CDR3: TGCAGCGTTGCCGGGACAGGAGTTTACACCTTC. Residues: CSVAGTGVYTF.

This clone came up a few times. The chain has TRBV10-3 and TRBJ1-2; a possible D gene is TRBD1 (5 bases). From germline, CDR1 is ENHRY and CDR2 SYGVKD. V lost 3 bases and J lost 8, with 10 bases in between. The CDR3 has 12 residues. This CDR3 is CAISEDSSGYTF. In DNA, the CDR3 is TGTGCCATCAGTGAAGACAGTTCCGGCTACACCTTC.

This CDR3 reads CASRRIDRNYGYTF. CDR3 in DNA: TGTGCCAGTAGGCGAATCGACAGAAACTATGGCTACACCTTC. The chain combines TRBV19 with TRBJ1-2, with a tentative D call TRBD1 (5 bases). The CDR3 is 14 residues long. Trimming removed 6 bases at V and 2 bases at J, with 13 bases between. CDR1 LNHDA and CDR2 SQIVND come from the germline V gene (reference sequence).

The genes are TRBV2 and TRBJ1-3, with unresolved D. This CDR3 spans 15 amino acids. Germline values: CDR1 SNHLY, CDR2 FYNNEI. The V gene lost 7 bases and the J gene lost 0 bases, with 13 bases spanning the gap. The CDR3 protein is CASKTEAHSGNTIYF. CDR3 sequence (DNA): TGTGCCAGCAAAACTGAGGCTCACTCTGGAAACACCATATATTTT.